The source of this T cell receptor beta chain is a study of T cell changes during pregnancy in multiple sclerosis. Repertoires were generated with immunoSEQ multiplex PCR, while TCRdb's copy carries only in-frame clones and drops some. The table has approximately 45,000 clones, around 84% seen once. Germline assignment: CDR1 SGDLS and CDR2 YYNGEE. Deletions cut 3 bases from V and 7 bases from J, with 17 bases between. This CDR3 contains 16 residues. The clonotype originates from a female donor with multiple sclerosis, enrolled in a pregnancy study. The sample here was CD4+ T cells from peripheral blood mononuclear cells, taken before pregnancy. The rearrangement uses TRBV9 and TRBJ1-6, with D perhaps matching TRBD1 (6 bases). The DNA for the CDR3 is TGTGCCAGCAGCGGTCCTGGGGTAAGGGGGAATTCACCCCTCCACTTT. It encodes CASSGPGVRGNSPLHF.